The present TCR beta chain was sequenced within a study of cytomegalovirus exposure and HLA in healthy donors. The CDR3 is made up of 15 amino acids. The germline gives CDR1 SNHLY, CDR2 FYNNEI. Trimming pared 2 bases from V and 3 bases from J, leaving 12 bases between. This clone was seen a handful of times. No antigen is known for it. Study results and caveats: Earlier analysis found most TCR beta V segments productive about 87% or about 30% of the time.

Primers included in the PCR were 60 Vbeta and 13 Jbeta primers. The table came from immunoSEQ multiplex PCR; TCRdb's copy has only in-frame clones and leaves some out. The sample shows 150,000 or so clones, 76% of them seen only once. The sequencing sample was made of PBMCs. This TCR derives from a male donor in good health and CMV-seronegative. The chain has TRBV2 and TRBJ2-3; D possibly corresponds to TRBD1 (6 bases). Here the CDR3 DNA reads TGTGCCAGCAGTGAAAAGGGGGTGCTAACAGATACGCAGTATTTT. It translates to CASSEKGVLTDTQYF.